Listed below are T cell receptor beta chains from one sample, sequenced in a study of OX40 agonist ivuxolimab in advanced cancers. Libraries were prepared by immunoSEQ multiplex PCR; TCRdb keeps only in-frame clonotypes and omits some of them. The table lists some 19,000 clones, around 79% of them singletons. The material sequenced was CD4+ or CD8+ T cells sorted from blood, taken in a trial of the OX40 agonist ivuxolimab. The receptor set was obtained from an adult with an advanced solid tumor such as melanoma, head and neck, liver or kidney cancer. CDR3s include the opening cysteine and the closing phenylalanine or tryptophan. A D gene is named only where the DNA matches it firmly. Part of the rows lack a size; the others show once, few, many or a class for expanded clones.

- TRBJ2-5 few TRBV13 TGTGCCAGCAGCTCCCAGGGGGGAAGCCAAGAGACCCAGTACTTC CASSSQGGSQETQYF
- TRBJ2-7 - TRBV6-5 TGTGCCAGCAGTCCCCGAGGGGGCTACGAGCAGTACTTC CASSPRGGYEQYF
TRBD2 TRBJ2-7 few TRBV4-1 TGCGCCAGCAGCCAGGGCGGGGGGTGGAGCTCCTACGAGCAGTACTTC CASSQGGGWSSYEQYF
- TRBJ2-3 - TRBV6-5 TGTGCCAGCAGTTACCAGGAGTCAGATACGCAGTATTTT CASSYQESDTQYF
- TRBJ1-2 - TRBV7-7 TGTGCCATAGGGGACAAGAACTATGGCTACACCTTC CAIGDKNYGYTF
- TRBJ1-5 few TRBV5-8 TGTGCCAGCAGCTTGGTTGGGGGGCCTAGCAATCAGCCCCAGCATTTT CASSLVGGPSNQPQHF
- TRBJ2-1 - TRBV5-8 TGTGCCAGCAGCTTGGCGGGGGACTACAATGAGCAGTTCTTC CASSLAGDYNEQFF
- TRBJ2-7 - TRBV9 TGTGCCAGCAGCAGATTTCCGGGCCCCAGCTCCTACGAGCAGTACTTC CASSRFPGPSSYEQYF
- TRBJ1-2 - TRBV6-5 TGTGCCAGCAGTTCCCCGACAGGCGATAACTATGGCTACACCTTC CASSSPTGDNYGYTF
- TRBJ2-7 once TRBV7-6 TGTGCCAGCAGCTTGGTAGGAGACGAGCAGTACTTC CASSLVGDEQYF
- TRBJ2-3 - TRBV7-3 TGTGCCAGCAGCTCCTGGGGCATCACAGATACGCAGTATTTT CASSSWGITDTQYF
- TRBJ1-5 - TRBV2 TGTGCCAGCAAGGGGACCGACGATAGCAATCAGCCCCAGCATTTT CASKGTDDSNQPQHF
- TRBJ2-7 - TRBV19 TGTGCCAGTAGTCCCCTCGCCGCGGGATTGTACGAGCAGTACTTC CASSPLAAGLYEQYF
TRBD1 TRBJ1-2 - TRBV9 TGTGCCAGCAGCGTAGGAGGGACAGACTATGGCTACACCTTC CASSVGGTDYGYTF
- TRBJ1-2 many TRBV27 TGTGCCATCAGGTCGGGGCCCGTCTATGGCTACACCTTC CAIRSGPVYGYTF
TRBD1 TRBJ1-1 - TRBV19 TGTGCCAGTAGTATATGGATCAGGGGGCGCCTTGAAGCTTTCTTT CASSIWIRGRLEAFF
- TRBJ2-3 - TRBV4-3 TGCGCCAGCAGCCCAGTGACAGGTGCTAGCACAGATACGCAGTATTTT CASSPVTGASTDTQYF
- TRBJ1-1 - TRBV10-3 TGTGCCATCCGGGGGACCGATGTAGGGATGAACACTGAAGCTTTCTTT CAIRGTDVGMNTEAFF
- TRBJ2-7 once TRBV27 TGTGCCAGCAGTTTTCGACTAGTTGGGCCCGAGCAGTACTTC CASSFRLVGPEQYF
TRBD2 TRBJ2-7 - TRBV27 TGTGCCAGCAGACCCCCGGGGGGAGGAAGCTACGAGCAGTACTTC CASRPPGGGSYEQYF
- TRBJ2-1 - TRBV29-1 TGCAGCGGTGACTCCTACAATGAGCAGTTCTTC CSGDSYNEQFF
- TRBJ2-6 - TRBV4-1 TGCGCCAGCAGTGGGACTTTTTCTTCAGGAACAGAGAGCTCTGGGGCCAACGTCCTGACTTTC CASSGTFSSGTESSGANVLTF
TRBD1 TRBJ2-7 - TRBV6-5 TGTGCCAGCAGTTATTCGACAGGATGGACAGGAGAGCAGTACTTC CASSYSTGWTGEQYF
TRBD2 TRBJ2-7 - TRBV6-1 TGTGCCAGCAGTGTTGGCTCGGCAGGGTACAGGACTAGCACCTACGAGCAGTACTTC CASSVGSAGYRTSTYEQYF
TRBD1 TRBJ2-5 medium-sized TRBV7-9 TGTGCCAGCAGCTTTTTGGACAGGGACCAAGAGACCCAGTACTTC CASSFLDRDQETQYF
TRBD1 TRBJ2-7 - TRBV2 TGTGCCAGCACAACCGACAGGGCCTACGAGCAGTACTTC CASTTDRAYEQYF
TRBD1 TRBJ1-1 many TRBV6-4 TGTGCCAGCAGAGCGCGGGACAGGGGGTTAGCTTTCTTT CASRARDRGLAFF
TRBD1 TRBJ1-3 - TRBV5-5 TGTGCCAGCAGCTTGGAGGCAGGGGGCGCCGGAAACACCATATATTTT CASSLEAGGAGNTIYF
- TRBJ2-4 - TRBV7-9 TGTGCCAGCAGCATTACCCAGGGAGCCAAAAACATTCAGTACTTC CASSITQGAKNIQYF
TRBD1 TRBJ2-7 - TRBV6-5 TGTGCCAGCAGTTACTCGTCAGGGGGCGAGCAGTACTTC CASSYSSGGEQYF
- TRBJ2-3 - TRBV19 TGTGCCAGTAGTATACGGCGGGGCACAGATACGCAGTATTTT CASSIRRGTDTQYF
- TRBJ2-6 - TRBV27 TGTGCCAGCAATTCCGGCGGGGCCAACGTCCTGACTTTC CASNSGGANVLTF
- TRBJ2-1 few TRBV27 TGTGCCAGCAGTTTTCCGGGGTTTAGTAATGAGCAGTTCTTC CASSFPGFSNEQFF
- TRBJ2-7 - TRBV28 TGTGCCAGCGGTTGGGCAGCCTACGAGCAGTACTTC CASGWAAYEQYF
- TRBJ1-2 - TRBV11-2 TGTGCCAGCAGCCCCCATCGTGAGGGGCCCGGCTACACCTTC CASSPHREGPGYTF
- TRBJ1-1 few TRBV7-9 TGTGCCAGCACCCCACCACTGAACACTGAAGCTTTCTTT CASTPPLNTEAFF
- TRBJ2-2 medium-sized TRBV30 TGTGCCTGGAGTGTAACTAGTTTGGGCACCGGGGAGCTGTTTTTT CAWSVTSLGTGELFF
- TRBJ2-5 - TRBV4-1 TGCGCCAGCAGCCAAGGAATCATCAGGGAGACCCAGTACTTC CASSQGIIRETQYF
- TRBJ2-7 - TRBV13 TGTGCCAGCAGCGTCCGGACAGACGAGCAGTACTTC CASSVRTDEQYF
TRBD2 TRBJ2-5 - TRBV27 TGTGCCAGCAGTTTAGCGGGGGGGCCCCAAGAGACCCAGTACTTC CASSLAGGPQETQYF
TRBD2 TRBJ2-3 - TRBV5-1 TGCGCCAGCAGCTTGGAGGGAGGGCTTGGTGATACGCAGTATTTT CASSLEGGLGDTQYF